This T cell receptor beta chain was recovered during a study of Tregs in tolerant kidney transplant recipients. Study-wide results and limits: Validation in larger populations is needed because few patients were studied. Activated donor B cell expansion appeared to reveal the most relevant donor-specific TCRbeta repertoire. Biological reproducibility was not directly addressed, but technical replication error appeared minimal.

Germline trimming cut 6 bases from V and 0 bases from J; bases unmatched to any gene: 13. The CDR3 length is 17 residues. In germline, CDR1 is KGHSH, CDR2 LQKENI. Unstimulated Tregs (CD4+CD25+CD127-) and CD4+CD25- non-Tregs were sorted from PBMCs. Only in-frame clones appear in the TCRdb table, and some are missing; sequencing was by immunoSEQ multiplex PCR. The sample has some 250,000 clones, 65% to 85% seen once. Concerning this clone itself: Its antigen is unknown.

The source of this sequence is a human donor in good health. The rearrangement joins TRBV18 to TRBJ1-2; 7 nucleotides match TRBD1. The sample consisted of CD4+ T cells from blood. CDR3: CASSPGQDRVTNYGYTF. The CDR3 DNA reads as TGTGCCAGCTCGCCAGGACAGGACCGGGTCACTAACTATGGCTACACCTTC.